This passage covers 21 T cell receptor beta chains from one sample sequenced in a study of T-cell reconstitution after alpha-beta-depleted transplantation in children. Preparation of the TCRbeta library was carried out with unique molecular identifiers. TCRdb ran MiXCR on the PCR reads and lists one entry per CDR3 protein. The sample lists over 80,000 distinct CDR3 sequences, about 22% occurring once. The sequencing used PBMCs, collected before TCRalphabeta/CD19-depleted stem cell transplant. The origin of the receptors is a boy younger than 10 with acute lymphoblastic leukemia, due to receive a stem cell transplant.

This clonotype was detected a few times. The J gene is TRBJ1-1, the V gene TRBV24-1; 8 bases agree with TRBD1. J gave up 1 base and V 4 bases, and 16 bases lay outside the gene matches. The CDR3 spans 19 residues. Germline V lookup: CDR1 KGHDR, CDR2 SFDVKD. CDR3 in DNA: TGTGCCACCAGTGACCCCTATTACGGACAGGGACTAGGGAACACTGAAGCTTTCTTT. Translation: CATSDPYYGQGLGNTEAFF.

This chain connects TRBV2 to TRBJ1-5; TRBD1 might be the D (6 bases). This CDR3 has 15 residues. With 5 bases removed from V and 2 bases from J, the gap between germline ends came to 13 bases. The germline CDR1 and CDR2 sequences are SNHLY and FYNNEI. CDR3 sequence: CASSQTGQGNQPQHF. In DNA, the CDR3 is TGTGCCAGCAGTCAGACAGGTCAGGGCAATCAGCCCCAGCATTTT.

At least ten counts were recorded for this clonotype. The V and J genes are TRBV29-1 and TRBJ2-7, with 9 positions matching TRBD2. Trimming removed 6 bases from V and 1 base from J; junction bases left unmatched: 13. This CDR3 contains 16 residues. Germline CDR1 reads SQVTM; CDR2 reads ANQGSEA. Written as DNA, the CDR3 is TGCAGCGTCGCCCTGACTAGCGGAGGGGGATCCTACGAGCAGTACTTC. This sequence encodes CSVALTSGGGSYEQYF.

This sequence joins TRBV28 and TRBJ2-1; 7 bases map to TRBD2. The V segment lost 6 bases and the J segment 7 bases; nucleotides outside the gene matches: 12. The CDR3 extends over 15 amino acids. Germline CDR1 is MDHEN and CDR2 is SYDVKM. The CDR3 here is CASSRGGLADNEQFF. The CDR3 DNA sequence: TGTGCCAGCAGCAGAGGCGGGCTAGCGGATAATGAGCAGTTCTTC.

The chain links TRBV7-2 to TRBJ2-1; TRBD2 matches 8 bases. J gave up 16 bases and V 4 bases, and 9 bases lay outside the gene matches. CDR3 length: 12 amino acids. Germline CDR1 is SGHTA and CDR2 is FQGNSA. CDR3 sequence reads: CASSSSGTRYFF. In nucleotides, the CDR3 is TGTGCCAGCAGCTCGTCCGGGACTAGGTACTTCTTC.

J is TRBJ2-2 and V is TRBV9; unclear D gene. The CDR3 length is 12 residues. Trimming pared 0 bases from V and 6 bases from J, leaving 3 bases between. Germline V gene data show CDR1 as SGDLS and CDR2 as YYNGEE. CDR3 DNA: TGTGCCAGCAGCGTAGACTCCGGGGAGCTGTTTTTT. Amino acid sequence: CASSVDSGELFF.

This clonotype was observed a few times. The CDR3 protein is CASSAGTENSPLHF. As DNA, the CDR3 is TGTGCCAGCAGCGCCGGGACAGAAAATTCACCCCTCCACTTT. The rearrangement uses TRBV3-1 and TRBJ1-6; 7 bases map to TRBD1. The CDR3 sequence is 14 residues long. CDR1 and CDR2 from the germline V gene are LGHDT and YNNKEL (reference sequence). After removal of 5 bases from V and 7 bases from J, the junction contained 5 bases not matched to a gene.

The CDR3 DNA follows: TGTGCCAGCAGCCAAGTGACAGCCGCCAGCGAGCAGTACTTC. As protein: CASSQVTAASEQYF. The chain has TRBV14 and TRBJ2-7; possibly TRBD1 for D (5 bases). Trimming removed 1 base at V and 6 bases at J, with 13 bases between. Germline CDR1 reads SGHDN; CDR2 reads FVKESK. The CDR3 is 14 amino acids.

This clonotype was found many times. This chain joins TRBV4-1 and TRBJ2-5, with D perhaps given as TRBD1 or TRBD2 (5 bases each). CDR1 is MGHRA, CDR2 YSYEKL, per germline. The CDR3 runs 13 residues. Trimming removed 7 bases at V and 7 bases at J, with 16 bases between. The CDR3 nucleotides are TGCGCCAGCATGAGCGGTCCAAGGGGGACCCAGTACTTC. This gives the protein CASMSGPRGTQYF.

The rearrangement links TRBV20-1 to TRBJ1-1; no firm D call. The CDR3 is made up of 13 amino acids. V was shortened by 3 bases and J by 0 bases, with 8 bases between the two germline ends. CDR1 and CDR2 (germline): DFQATT, SNEGSKA (reference sequence). The CDR3 DNA reads TGCAGTGCTAGGAGCAGCTTGAACACTGAAGCTTTCTTT. Protein sequence: CSARSSLNTEAFF.

This clonotype was picked up many times. The rearrangement links TRBV12-3 or TRBV12-4 to TRBJ1-1; 7 bases align to TRBD1. This CDR3 has 15 residues. Germline trimming cut 3 bases from V and 4 bases from J; bases unmatched to any gene: 8. CDR3 nucleotides: TGTGCCAGCAGTTTCCTTTTCGGGGACAGCACTGAAGCTTTCTTT. It encodes CASSFLFGDSTEAFF.

The J gene is TRBJ2-7, the V gene TRBV7-9, with 9 bases that match TRBD1. The V gene end was trimmed by 3 bases and the J gene end by 0 bases; junction bases not matched to a gene: 3. CDR1 and CDR2 from the germline V gene are SEHNR and FQNEAQ (reference sequence). The length of the CDR3 is 15 residues. The CDR3 coding sequence is TGTGCCAGCAGCTTCGAGGGACAGGGCTCCTACGAGCAGTACTTC. This gives the protein CASSFEGQGSYEQYF.

The chain has TRBV4-1 and TRBJ2-3; D remains unclear. Trimming took off 0 bases at V and 9 bases at J, with 10 bases between the two ends. CDR1 and CDR2 (germline): MGHRA, YSYEKL. The CDR3 has 13 residues. CDR3 nucleotide sequence: TGCGCCAGCAGCCAAGATCTTGTGGGAACGCAGTATTTT. Protein: CASSQDLVGTQYF.

This clonotype came up many times. The gene calls are TRBV20-1 and TRBJ2-2, with TRBD2 matching over 10 bases. This CDR3 is 16 amino acids long. Germline assignment: CDR1 DFQATT and CDR2 SNEGSKA (reference sequence). J gave up 5 bases and V 2 bases, and 8 bases lay outside the gene matches. The CDR3 DNA is TGCAGTGCTAGAAATGGGGCTAGCGGGAGAACCGGGGAGCTGTTTTTT. It specifies CSARNGASGRTGELFF.

The V and J genes are TRBV2 and TRBJ1-1, with D unresolved. V was clipped by 3 bases and J by 5 bases, with 7 bases between them. The CDR3 runs 12 residues. Germline CDR1 reads SNHLY; CDR2 reads FYNNEI. The CDR3 DNA is TGTGCCAGCAGTGATTCGGGGACTGAAGCTTTCTTT. As protein: CASSDSGTEAFF. Variable domain in full (rest from reference TRBV2 and TRBJ1-1): EPEVTQTPSHQVTQMGQEVILRCVPISNHLYFYWYRQILGQKVEFLVSFYNNEISEKSEIFDDQFSVERPDGSNFTLKIRSTKLEDSAMYFCASSDSGTEAFFGQGTRLTVV.

The chain employs TRBV28 and TRBJ2-1; D might be TRBD2 (6 bases). Trimming left V 3 bases short and J 4 bases short, with 13 bases between. Germline V gene lookup returns CDR1 MDHEN and CDR2 SYDVKM. The CDR3 contains 15 residues. For the CDR3, the DNA is TGTGCCAGCAGTTTTATTGCGGGAAATTACAATGAGCAGTTCTTC. Its protein is CASSFIAGNYNEQFF.

This sequence joins TRBV12-3 or TRBV12-4 and TRBJ2-7; D unresolved. CDR3 length: 13 residues. With 3 bases removed from V and 2 bases from J, the gap between germline ends came to 8 bases. CDR3 bases: TGTGCCAGCAGTTTTTACAACACCTACGAGCAGTACTTC. This translates into CASSFYNTYEQYF.

This clonotype was detected ten times or more. The V and J genes are TRBV20-1 and TRBJ2-1; no clear D gene. V lost 1 base to trimming and J lost 10 bases, with 14 bases between them. Germline loops: CDR1 DFQATT, CDR2 SNEGSKA (reference sequence). The CDR3 is made up of 13 amino acids. The CDR3 region has the DNA TGCAGTGCTAGAGGGGGTTACGGCCGCGAGCAGTTCTTC. Residues: CSARGGYGREQFF.

This clonotype was seen once. The chain uses TRBV5-5 and TRBJ2-5; tentatively, D is TRBD1 (6 bases). From germline, CDR1 is SGHKS and CDR2 YYEKEE (reference sequence). CDR3 length: 14 amino acids. Trimming pared 4 bases from V and 1 base from J, leaving 11 bases between. CDR3 sequence reads: CASSPRTVQETQYF. The CDR3, as DNA: TGTGCCAGCAGCCCAAGGACAGTCCAAGAGACCCAGTACTTC.

This chain connects TRBV5-1 to TRBJ1-5; tentative D call: TRBD1 (5 bases). V was trimmed by 3 bases and J by 5 bases, leaving 9 bases between them. Per germline, CDR1 SGHRS and CDR2 YFSETQ. This CDR3 spans 13 amino acids. DNA of the CDR3: TGCGCCAGCAGCTCGGGACCCCATCAGCCCCAGCATTTT. This gives the protein CASSSGPHQPQHF. Full variable domain (remainder filled in from reference TRBV5-1 and TRBJ1-5): KAGVTQTPRYLIKTRGQQVTLSCSPISGHRSVSWYQQTPGQGLQFLFEYFSETQRNKGNFPGRFSGRQFSNSRSEMNVSTLELGDSALYLCASSSGPHQPQHFGDGTRLSIL.

Remarks on this clonotype: One junction end does not reproduce the germline sequence, and a read error may be involved. The V and J genes are TRBV18 and TRBJ2-7; tentatively, D is TRBD1 (6 bases). The CDR3 is made up of 13 amino acids. From germline, CDR1 is KGHSH and CDR2 LQKENI. As DNA, the CDR3 is TGTGACAGCTCAGCCGGGACATTGAACGAGCAGTACTTC. Protein product: CDSSAGTLNEQYF.